The 21 T cell receptor beta chains listed next were all sequenced from one sample in a study of naive and memory T cell subsets. An oligonucleotide containing a UMI was ligated to the 3' end of TCR cDNA. Amplification of ligated cDNA took four PCR rounds with SP2 and nested alpha and beta constant primers. MiXCR was run by TCRdb on the 5' RACE reads, yielding one entry per CDR3 protein. The table lists about 62,000 distinct CDR3 sequences, 8% to 9% of them singletons, with about 19% in the top ten. The source of these receptors is a female donor in good health.

This clonotype was detected ten times or more. J is TRBJ1-1 and V is TRBV9; the D gene is possibly TRBD1 (5 bases). Trimming shortened V by 0 bases and J by 4 bases, and 10 bases separated the two germline ends. The CDR3 contains 14 residues. Germline CDR1 and CDR2: SGDLS and YYNGEE. CDR3 region: CASSVGGGSTEAFF. CDR3 in DNA: TGTGCCAGCAGCGTAGGGGGGGGATCCACTGAAGCTTTCTTT.

V gene TRBV6-5 combines with J gene TRBJ2-1; 9 positions match TRBD1. The CDR3 has 14 residues. V lost 4 bases to trimming and J lost 5 bases; unmatched junction nucleotides: 3. Germline V gene sequence: CDR1 MNHEY, CDR2 SVGAGI. The chain's CDR3 is CASSWDRDNNEQFF. The CDR3 bases are TGTGCCAGCAGTTGGGACAGGGACAACAATGAGCAGTTCTTC.

This clonotype was observed a few times. The chain links TRBV7-8 to TRBJ2-5, with a possible D match to TRBD1 (6 bases). This CDR3 comprises 12 residues. V dropped 6 bases and J dropped 5 bases, with 10 bases sitting between them. The germline V gene encodes CDR1 SGHVS and CDR2 FQNEAQ. In DNA form, the CDR3 reads TGTGCCAGCAGAGGGGGTGGCGAGACCCAGTACTTC. Translation: CASRGGGETQYF.

This clonotype occurred many times. The V gene is TRBV19, the J gene TRBJ1-5, with 8 bases fitting TRBD1. V lost 6 bases, J lost 1 base, and 5 bases stayed unmatched. CDR1 and CDR2 from the germline V gene are LNHDA and SQIVND (reference sequence). CDR3 length: 15 residues. In DNA, the CDR3 is TGTGCCAGTAGCCAGGGGGCAGGGAGCAATCAGCCCCAGCATTTT. Its translation: CASSQGAGSNQPQHF.

A few counts support this clonotype. The chain combines TRBV19 with TRBJ1-4, with D hard to call. The CDR3 extends over 13 amino acids. Trimming shortened V by 8 bases and J by 8 bases, and 15 bases separated the two germline ends. Germline-derived CDR1 and CDR2 are LNHDA and SQIVND (reference sequence). The CDR3 sequence: CASSQIQAEKLFF. The CDR3 DNA reads TGTGCCAGTTCACAAATTCAGGCGGAAAAACTGTTTTTT.

The sample holds a few counts of this clonotype. This chain joins TRBV28 and TRBJ2-1; 9 positions match TRBD2. This CDR3 contains 15 residues. The V and J ends lost 7 bases and 4 bases, in that order; junction bases with no gene match: 8. CDR1 is MDHEN, CDR2 SYDVKM, per germline. DNA of the CDR3: TGTGCCAGCATCTCTAGCGGGATGAATTACAATGAGCAGTTCTTC. Translating it yields CASISSGMNYNEQFF.

In its sample, this clonotype was seen a few times. This chain uses TRBV19 with TRBJ1-6; TRBD1 matches at 7 bases. Losses at the gene ends were 5 bases for V and 6 bases for J; bases not matched to a gene: 7. The CDR3 has 15 residues. The germline V gene encodes CDR1 LNHDA and CDR2 SQIVND (reference sequence). The CDR3 sequence: CASSHPGQLNSPLHF. The CDR3 DNA sequence: TGTGCCAGTAGTCACCCGGGACAGCTTAATTCACCCCTCCACTTT.

The sample holds many counts of this clonotype. The chain carries TRBV9 and TRBJ2-3; 12 nucleotides align to TRBD2. The V and J ends lost 3 bases and 4 bases, in that order; junction bases with no gene match: 6. The germline gives CDR1 SGDLS, CDR2 YYNGEE. The CDR3 spans 16 residues. The CDR3 loop reads CASSALLAGGPDTQYF. For the CDR3, the DNA is TGTGCCAGCAGCGCCCTACTAGCGGGAGGCCCAGATACGCAGTATTTT.

The rearrangement uses TRBV12-3 or TRBV12-4 and TRBJ2-3, with a tentative D call TRBD2 (7 bases). The V gene lost 5 bases and the J gene lost 2 bases, with 11 bases spanning the gap. This CDR3 has 14 residues. The DNA for the CDR3 is TGTGCCAGCAGTCTGGGGGGGCCCACAGATACGCAGTATTTT. It encodes CASSLGGPTDTQYF.

Only a few counts were recorded for this clonotype. The chain employs TRBV2 and TRBJ1-2; D unresolved. The germline CDR1 and CDR2 sequences are SNHLY and FYNNEI. The ends were cut back, 7 bases at V and 9 bases at J, with 15 bases in the middle. The CDR3 runs 12 residues. CDR3 sequence reads: CASTVLPGSYTF. CDR3 bases: TGTGCCAGCACGGTTCTACCGGGAAGCTACACCTTC. Together with reference TRBV2 and TRBJ1-2, the CDR3 gives the full variable domain: EPEVTQTPSHQVTQMGQEVILRCVPISNHLYFYWYRQILGQKVEFLVSFYNNEISEKSEIFDDQFSVERPDGSNFTLKIRSTKLEDSAMYFCASTVLPGSYTFGSGTRLTVV.

The CDR3 region has the DNA TGTGCCAGCAGTGAAGCGCCGTACATGCAGCGGCGGAACACAGATACGCAGTATTTT. Translation gives CASSEAPYMQRRNTDTQYF. This chain connects TRBV2 to TRBJ2-3; TRBD2 might be the D (5 bases). Per germline, CDR1 SNHLY and CDR2 FYNNEI. The CDR3 loop spans 19 amino acids. Trimming removed 0 bases at V and 2 bases at J, with 21 bases between.

This clonotype has a handful of counts. The CDR3 region has the DNA TGTGCCAGCAGTGCCCCGGCCGGGGAGCCTAAGGGCTACACCTTC. This gives the protein CASSAPAGEPKGYTF. The rearrangement uses TRBV28 and TRBJ1-2; D is unclear. Germline loops: CDR1 MDHEN, CDR2 SYDVKM. The V gene lost 5 bases and the J gene lost 8 bases, with 21 bases spanning the gap. The CDR3 covers 15 residues.

This clonotype was seen ten or more times. The chain links TRBV29-1 to TRBJ1-2; D is possibly TRBD1 (5 bases). The CDR3 consists of 13 residues. Trimming took 3 bases from V and 4 from J, leaving 12 bases between them. Germline CDR1 is SQVTM and CDR2 is ANQGSEA. The CDR3 is CSVDRVGFYGYTF. DNA of the CDR3: TGCAGCGTTGACAGGGTCGGGTTCTATGGCTACACCTTC.

This clonotype was seen only a few times. V gene TRBV6-5 combines with J gene TRBJ2-6; D is unresolved. This CDR3 comprises 13 residues. The V end lost 10 bases, the J end lost 4 bases, and 11 bases lay between the germline ends. CDR1 is MNHEY and CDR2 is SVGAGI in the germline V gene. The CDR3 region is CATWGYGANVLTF. As DNA, the CDR3 is TGTGCCACCTGGGGTTACGGGGCCAACGTCCTGACTTTC.

This clonotype came up many times. The rearrangement uses TRBV6-5 and TRBJ2-1; TRBD1 agrees at 11 bases. The CDR3 covers 15 residues. V gave up 5 bases and J gave up 5 bases; unmatched junction bases: 5. Germline V gene sequence: CDR1 MNHEY, CDR2 SVGAGI. Here the CDR3 DNA reads TGTGCCAGCAGTGCGGACAGGGGGCATAACAATGAGCAGTTCTTC. The encoded protein is CASSADRGHNNEQFF.

This chain links TRBV6-5 with TRBJ2-2, with D tentatively TRBD2 (5 bases). The CDR3 has 14 amino acids. With 2 bases removed from V and 5 bases from J, the gap between germline ends came to 9 bases. CDR1 MNHEY and CDR2 SVGAGI come from the germline V gene. Here the CDR3 DNA reads TGTGCCAGCAGTTACGGCAGACTAACCGGGGAGCTGTTTTTT. Encoded protein: CASSYGRLTGELFF.

This sequence joins TRBV20-1 and TRBJ2-5; tentative D call: TRBD1 (5 bases). The CDR3 length is 14 residues. CDR1 and CDR2 (germline): DFQATT, SNEGSKA (reference sequence). The germline V and J ends were trimmed by 0 bases and 1 base, with 9 bases remaining between them. CDR3: CSAREGLAQETQYF. In DNA form, the CDR3 reads TGCAGTGCTAGAGAGGGGCTGGCCCAAGAGACCCAGTACTTC.

V is TRBV30 and J is TRBJ1-5, with a tentative D call TRBD1 (6 bases). V lost 0 bases, J lost 0 bases, and 12 bases lay in between. The CDR3 has 16 residues. Germline loops: CDR1 GTSNPN, CDR2 SVGIG (reference sequence). The CDR3, as DNA: TGTGCCTGGAGTGTACGACAGGCCTATAGCAATCAGCCCCAGCATTTT. Translation: CAWSVRQAYSNQPQHF.

The V gene is TRBV13, the J gene TRBJ1-1, with D unresolved. V lost 1 base and J 2 bases, leaving 14 bases between the germline ends. The CDR3 has 16 amino acids. Germline V CDR1 and CDR2: PRHDT, FYEKMQ (reference sequence). The CDR3 is CASSLVAGRKNTEAFF. CDR3 DNA: TGTGCCAGCAGCTTAGTAGCAGGACGGAAAAACACTGAAGCTTTCTTT.

This clonotype was seen many times. The chain employs TRBV7-2 and TRBJ2-2; a possible D gene is TRBD2 (5 bases). V was clipped by 1 base and J by 0 bases, with 9 bases between them. Germline CDR1 is SGHTA and CDR2 is FQGNSA. The CDR3 contains 16 residues. The CDR3: CASSLDPGTNTGELFF. CDR3 nucleotides: TGTGCCAGCAGCTTAGATCCGGGAACGAACACCGGGGAGCTGTTTTTT.

Remarks on this clonotype: This may stem from a read error, because a much larger clone lies one nucleotide away. The CDR3 DNA follows: TGTGCCAGCTCACCCGCCCGGGGCTCCTACGAGCAGTACTTC. It translates to CASSPARGSYEQYF. The rearrangement links TRBV18 to TRBJ2-7; D possibly corresponds to TRBD2 (5 bases). The V gene's germline CDR1 is KGHSH and CDR2 LQKENI. The CDR3 extends over 14 amino acids. Trimming shortened V by 3 bases and J by 0 bases, and 9 bases separated the two germline ends.